This T cell receptor (beta chain) was sequenced during a study of cytomegalovirus exposure and HLA in healthy donors. Details on this clone: The junction does not match germline at one end; this may be a read error.

Use of 60 Vbeta and 13 Jbeta primers characterized the PCR. Sequenced by immunoSEQ multiplex PCR; TCRdb stores in-frame clones only, minus some. The sample contains roughly 150,000 clones, about 71% of which appear only once. Germline V gene lookup returns CDR1 WNHNN and CDR2 SYGVQD (reference sequence). CDR3 length: 16 residues. This sequence joins TRBV10-1 and TRBJ1-5; unclear D gene. This sequence originates from a woman aged 55 to 70 in good health and CMV-seropositive. The material sequenced was PBMCs. Written as DNA, the CDR3 is TGTCCAGTGAAAAAGGTAACTAATCGTCGTGGTCAGCCCCAGCATTTT. Translation: CPVKKVTNRRGQPQHF.